The TCR beta chain described here comes from a study of shared clonotypes between healthy human individuals. Across the study: Used for every donor were three CD4 naive, three CD4 memory, two CD8 naive and one CD8 memory plate.

Trimming left V 4 bases short and J 0 bases short, with 6 bases between. The length of the CDR3 is 13 residues. Germline CDR1 is KGHSH and CDR2 is LQKENI. Once extracted for a subset, genomic DNA was divided evenly among several immunoSEQ plates. Sequenced by immunoSEQ multiplex PCR; TCRdb stores in-frame clones only, minus some. The table shows about 1.1 million clones, with 60% to 80% occurring only once. This clonotype was obtained from a man younger than 35 in good health. Some clones in this sample may be carry-over from other donors' samples. What was sequenced was memory CD4+ T cells from PBMCs. Subset noted: CD45RA-negative fraction. This chain uses TRBV18 with TRBJ2-5; D is ambiguous. The CDR3: CASSLVYQETQYF. Here the CDR3 DNA reads TGTGCCAGCTCACTAGTGTACCAAGAGACCCAGTACTTC.